These T cell receptor beta chains were read from a single sample in a study of beta chain features in type 1 diabetes. Data came from immunoSEQ multiplex PCR; TCRdb stores just in-frame clones and leaves some out. Here the sample spans roughly 280,000 clones, roughly a quarter being singletons. The sample comprised naive CD4+ T cells from blood. These receptors were taken from a woman in her 30s with type 1 diabetes. Each CDR3 is given with its conserved first and last residue. Each record gives: D gene, J gene, V gene, clone size, CDR3 protein, CDR3 DNA. The D gene is left open where the match is weak. For some rows the clone size is stated as once, few or many, or as a class when expanded; others skip it.

>-|TRBJ2-7|TRBV2|-
CASSGTGIYEQYF
TGTGCCAGCAGTGGGACGGGGATCTACGAGCAGTACTTC
>TRBD1|TRBJ2-1|TRBV4-2|-
CASSQAGQGAGEQFF
TGTGCCAGCAGCCAAGCAGGACAGGGGGCCGGTGAGCAGTTCTTC
>TRBD1|TRBJ1-2|TRBV9|-
CASSAGQGAYYGYTF
TGTGCCAGCAGCGCAGGACAGGGGGCGTACTATGGCTACACCTTC
>TRBD2|TRBJ2-1|TRBV6-1|-
CATEREGLGNEQFF
TGTGCCACCGAGCGGGAGGGGTTAGGGAATGAGCAGTTCTTC
>-|TRBJ1-1|TRBV11-3|-
CASSFTRDTEAFF
TGTGCCAGCAGCTTCACTCGGGACACTGAAGCTTTCTTT
>-|TRBJ1-5|TRBV28|-
CASSMTPGKPQHF
TGTGCCAGCAGTATGACACCCGGGAAGCCCCAGCATTTT
>TRBD2|TRBJ2-3|TRBV7-2|few
CASSFSGRAPDTQYF
TGTGCCAGCAGTTTTAGCGGGAGGGCCCCAGATACGCAGTATTTT
>-|TRBJ2-5|TRBV2|few
CASSEGTVGETQYF
TGTGCCAGCAGTGAAGGGACAGTGGGCGAGACCCAGTACTTC
>TRBD1|TRBJ2-1|TRBV19|few
CASSISAGTDNEQFF
TGTGCCAGTAGTATCAGCGCAGGGACAGACAATGAGCAGTTCTTC
>TRBD1|TRBJ2-3|TRBV19|-
CASSKGASTDTQYF
TGTGCCAGTAGTAAGGGGGCTAGCACAGATACGCAGTATTTT
>-|TRBJ2-7|TRBV30|-
CAWSGYRAYEQYF
TGTGCCTGGAGTGGGTACAGGGCCTACGAGCAGTACTTC
>-|TRBJ1-4|TRBV30|-
CAWSRTAATNEKLFF
TGTGCCTGGAGTCGGACAGCGGCAACTAATGAAAAACTGTTTTTT
>TRBD1|TRBJ1-2|TRBV7-8|-
CASSRLSRQGQYGYTF
TGTGCCAGCAGCCGACTGAGTCGACAGGGGCAATATGGCTACACCTTC
>TRBD1|TRBJ2-1|TRBV7-9|few
CASRLQGARNNEQFF
TGTGCCAGCAGGCTCCAGGGGGCGCGGAACAATGAGCAGTTCTTC
>TRBD2|TRBJ2-3|TRBV30|few
CACRTSGADTQYF
TGTGCCTGCCGGACTAGCGGGGCAGATACGCAGTATTTT
>-|TRBJ2-7|TRBV30|few
CAWSSGYEQYF
TGTGCCTGGAGTTCAGGGTACGAGCAGTACTTC
>TRBD2|TRBJ2-7|TRBV15|-
CATSRVPASAGLQYF
TGTGCCACCAGCAGAGTCCCTGCATCAGCGGGACTGCAGTACTTC
>TRBD2|TRBJ2-5|TRBV18|-
CASSPTSGVQETQYF
TGTGCCAGCTCACCAACTAGCGGGGTCCAAGAGACCCAGTACTTC
>TRBD1|TRBJ2-7|TRBV28|few
CASSLEGTGSYEQYF
TGTGCCAGCAGTTTGGAGGGGACAGGTTCCTACGAGCAGTACTTC
>-|TRBJ1-1|TRBV28|-
CASSLGTHNTEAFF
TGTGCCAGCAGTTTAGGGACACACAACACTGAAGCTTTCTTT
>-|TRBJ2-1|TRBV21-1|-
CASRVTSIDEQFF
TGTGCCAGCAGGGTCACGAGTATCGATGAGCAGTTCTTC
>TRBD1|TRBJ2-5|TRBV29-1|-
CSVLRGLEETQYF
TGCAGCGTCCTCAGGGGGCTAGAGGAGACCCAGTACTTC
>-|TRBJ2-1|TRBV5-6|few
CASSNMPDNEQFF
TGTGCCAGCAGCAATATGCCGGACAATGAGCAGTTCTTC
>TRBD2|TRBJ2-3|TRBV2|few
CASRGLAGTDTQYF
TGTGCCAGCAGAGGACTAGCGGGAACAGATACGCAGTATTTT
>-|TRBJ2-7|TRBV11-2|few
CASSLAAGFPYEQYF
TGTGCCAGCAGCTTAGCAGCCGGGTTCCCCTACGAGCAGTACTTC
>TRBD1|TRBJ2-7|TRBV28|-
CASSQTGWEQYF
TGTGCCAGCAGTCAGACAGGGTGGGAGCAGTACTTC
>-|TRBJ2-7|TRBV11-2|-
CASSLLEGLGEQYF
TGTGCCAGCAGCTTGCTGGAGGGGTTAGGCGAGCAGTACTTC
>-|TRBJ1-1|TRBV29-1|-
CSVEGRITEAFF
TGCAGCGTTGAGGGCAGGATCACTGAAGCTTTCTTT
>-|TRBJ2-5|TRBV21-1|-
CASSKGRGRETQYF
TGTGCCAGCAGCAAAGGGCGGGGCAGGGAGACCCAGTACTTC
>TRBD1|TRBJ2-7|TRBV29-1|-
CSVSRDRAREQYF
TGCAGCGTTTCCCGGGACAGGGCTCGGGAGCAGTACTTC
>TRBD1|TRBJ1-2|TRBV5-1|-
CASSSTGGAYPLGYGYTF
TGCGCCAGCAGCTCTACAGGGGGCGCCTACCCATTGGGCTATGGCTACACCTTC
>TRBD2|TRBJ2-5|TRBV4-1|few
CASSQRVSGTSAQETQYF
TGCGCCAGCAGCCAAAGAGTATCCGGGACTAGCGCCCAAGAGACCCAGTACTTC
>-|TRBJ2-2|TRBV4-1|-
CASSRSRAPNTGELFF
TGCGCCAGCAGCCGATCCAGGGCGCCGAACACCGGGGAGCTGTTTTTT
>-|TRBJ2-1|TRBV5-1|-
CASSLGQTYNEQFF
TGCGCCAGCAGCTTGGGACAAACGTACAATGAGCAGTTCTTC
>TRBD1|TRBJ1-1|TRBV5-1|-
CASSHRGQWDTEAFF
TGCGCCAGCAGCCACAGGGGGCAGTGGGACACTGAAGCTTTCTTT
>TRBD1|TRBJ2-7|TRBV10-3|-
CAIRTTGQSYEQYF
TGTGCCATCAGAACCACGGGACAGAGCTACGAGCAGTACTTC
>TRBD1|TRBJ2-7|TRBV28|-
CASSPTGVTSYEQYF
TGTGCCAGCAGTCCTACAGGGGTAACATCCTACGAGCAGTACTTC
>-|TRBJ2-4|TRBV7-9|-
CASSPEHHIQYF
TGTGCCAGCAGCCCCGAACACCACATTCAGTACTTC
>TRBD1|TRBJ2-3|TRBV4-1|-
CASSRGQGADTQYF
TGCGCCAGCAGCCGAGGACAGGGAGCAGATACGCAGTATTTT
>-|TRBJ2-2|TRBV5-1|-
CASSLSTSRNTGELFF
TGCGCCAGCAGCTTGTCTACTAGCCGGAACACCGGGGAGCTGTTTTTT
>-|TRBJ1-2|TRBV30|-
CASQRGGYGYTF
TGTGCCTCGCAAAGGGGGGGCTATGGCTACACCTTC
>TRBD2|TRBJ2-1|TRBV30|few
CASTRRTSGPSSYNEQFF
TGTGCCTCGACAAGAAGAACTAGCGGCCCTAGCTCCTACAATGAGCAGTTCTTC
>TRBD1|TRBJ2-5|TRBV29-1|-
CSVARAGTGKETQYF
TGCAGCGTAGCGAGGGCCGGGACAGGGAAAGAGACCCAGTACTTC
>TRBD2|TRBJ2-7|TRBV11-2|-
CASSPAFPGKGRGVSF
TGTGCCAGCAGCCCAGCCTTTCCGGGGAAAGGACGGGGGGTGTCATTC
>TRBD2|TRBJ2-1|TRBV2|-
CASSEALRSGKGNEQFF
TGTGCCAGCAGTGAAGCGCTTCGGAGCGGGAAGGGGAATGAGCAGTTCTTC
>TRBD1|TRBJ2-7|TRBV28|few
CASSLSRQGQNEQYF
TGTGCCAGCAGTTTATCACGACAGGGGCAAAACGAGCAGTACTTC
>TRBD2|TRBJ2-1|TRBV29-1|-
CSVEGAGVGYNEQFF
TGCAGCGTTGAAGGGGCGGGAGTTGGATACAATGAGCAGTTCTTC
>-|TRBJ2-6|TRBV15|-
CATSRGGSGANVLTF
TGTGCCACCAGCAGAGGAGGGTCCGGGGCCAACGTCCTGACTTTC
>-|TRBJ1-1|TRBV18|few
CASSPPGSLNTEAFF
TGTGCCAGCTCACCACCTGGGAGCCTGAACACTGAAGCTTTCTTT
>TRBD1|TRBJ2-7|TRBV7-9|-
CASSPDRTGGEQYF
TGTGCCAGCAGCCCGGACAGGACAGGGGGCGAGCAGTACTTC
>-|TRBJ2-7|TRBV11-2|few
CASSSYYEQYF
TGTGCCAGCAGCTCCTACTACGAGCAGTACTTC
>-|TRBJ1-2|TRBV7-8|few
CASSLAQAYGYTF
TGTGCCAGCAGCTTAGCGCAGGCCTATGGCTACACCTTC
>-|TRBJ2-4|TRBV4-1|-
CASSQEGTGEVIAKNIQYF
TGCGCCAGCAGCCAAGAAGGGACCGGGGAGGTGATTGCCAAAAACATTCAGTACTTC
>TRBD2|TRBJ2-7|TRBV2|-
CASRGTSGINEQYF
TGTGCCAGCAGGGGGACTAGCGGGATCAACGAGCAGTACTTC
>TRBD2|TRBJ2-7|TRBV7-3|-
CASIGSGRHPYEQYF
TGTGCCAGCATCGGCAGCGGGAGGCACCCCTACGAGCAGTACTTC
>-|TRBJ1-2|TRBV6-5|-
CASSYGRGGYTF
TGTGCCAGCAGTTACGGGAGGGGGGGCTACACCTTC
>-|TRBJ2-2|TRBV9|-
CASSLLAAQNTGELFF
TGTGCCAGCAGCTTACTAGCAGCACAAAACACCGGGGAGCTGTTTTTT
>-|TRBJ1-1|TRBV7-9|-
CASSLEEAAANTEAFF
TGTGCCAGCAGCTTAGAGGAGGCAGCCGCCAACACTGAAGCTTTCTTT
>-|TRBJ1-4|TRBV11-3|few
CASSPRTGTNEKLFF
TGTGCCAGCAGCCCACGGACGGGGACTAATGAAAAACTGTTTTTT